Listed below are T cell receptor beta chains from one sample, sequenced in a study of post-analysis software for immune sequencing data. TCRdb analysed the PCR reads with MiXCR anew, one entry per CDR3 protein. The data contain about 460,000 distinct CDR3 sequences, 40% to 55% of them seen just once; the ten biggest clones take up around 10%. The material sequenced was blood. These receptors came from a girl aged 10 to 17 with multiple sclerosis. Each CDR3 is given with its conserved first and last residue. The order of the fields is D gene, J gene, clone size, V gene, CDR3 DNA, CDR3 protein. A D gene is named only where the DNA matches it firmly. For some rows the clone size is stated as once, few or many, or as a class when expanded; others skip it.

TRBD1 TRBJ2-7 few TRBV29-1 TGCAGCGTTTTGGGACAGGGGATTAACTACGAGCAGTACTTC CSVLGQGINYEQYF
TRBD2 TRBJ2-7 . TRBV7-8 TGTGCCAGCAGCTTAAGCGGGAGGGCCGAGTGGTACGAGCAGTACTTC CASSLSGRAEWYEQYF
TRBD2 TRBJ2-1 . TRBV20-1 TGCAGTGCCACGGGACTAGCGGACTACAATGAGCAGTTCTTC CSATGLADYNEQFF
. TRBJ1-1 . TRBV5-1 TGCGCCAGCAGCTTGGCCGGGGAGAACACTGAAGCTTTCTTT CASSLAGENTEAFF
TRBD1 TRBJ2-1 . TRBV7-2 TGTGCCAGCAGCTCGTTACCGGGACAGGGAGGAGGAGGGAGGGGCTATGAGCAGTTCTTC CASSSLPGQGGGGRGYEQFF
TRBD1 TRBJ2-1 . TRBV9 TGTGCCAGCAGCGTCGAACCCACCGGGACAGGATACAATGAGCAGTTCTTC CASSVEPTGTGYNEQFF
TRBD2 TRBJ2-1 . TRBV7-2 TGTGCCAGCAGCTTAGGACGCGGGGGGTCGGGCAATGAGCAGTTCTTC CASSLGRGGSGNEQFF
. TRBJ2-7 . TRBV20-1 TGCAGTGCTAGTAGAGGTGGCGGTTACGAGCAGTACTTC CSASRGGGYEQYF
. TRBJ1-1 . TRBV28 TGTGCCAGCTCGAACACTGAAGCTTTCTTT CASSNTEAFF
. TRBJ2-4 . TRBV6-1 TGTGCCAGCAGCTGGTCCGGGCCCCAGGGGGGACTAGCCAAAAACATTCAGTACTTC CASSWSGPQGGLAKNIQYF
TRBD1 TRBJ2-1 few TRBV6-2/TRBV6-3 TGTGCCAGCAGTTATCTTGGACAGGGAATCTACAATGAGCAGTTCTTC CASSYLGQGIYNEQFF
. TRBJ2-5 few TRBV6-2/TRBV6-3 TGTGCCAGCAGGGAGCGATACCAAGAGACCCAGTACTTC CASRERYQETQYF
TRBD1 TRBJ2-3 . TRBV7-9 TGTGCCAGCAGCTTTTCGGGACAGGGGGCGGGAGATACGCAGTATTTT CASSFSGQGAGDTQYF
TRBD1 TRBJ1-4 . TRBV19 TGTGCCAGTAGTACCCCAGGACAGGTGGATGAAAAACTGTTTTTT CASSTPGQVDEKLFF
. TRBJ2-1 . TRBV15 TGTGCCACCAGCAGAGCCAGCCCCAATGAGCAGTTCTTC CATSRASPNEQFF
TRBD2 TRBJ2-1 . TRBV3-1 TGTGCCAGCAGCGGGTATGCGGCGGCTAGCGGTTCGGGAAATGAGCAGTTCTTC CASSGYAAASGSGNEQFF
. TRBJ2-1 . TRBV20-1 TGCAGTGCTAGAGACTTTAATTATTACAATGAGCAGTTCTTC CSARDFNYYNEQFF
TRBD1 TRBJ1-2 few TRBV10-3 TGTGCCATCAGGGGAGACAGGGGGACCGCCTACCCCGGCTACACCTTC CAIRGDRGTAYPGYTF
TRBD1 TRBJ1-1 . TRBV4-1 TGCGCCAGCAGCCAAGACCCGGACAGGGGCGTTACTGAAGCTTTCTTT CASSQDPDRGVTEAFF
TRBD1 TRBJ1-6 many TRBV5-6 TGTGCCAGCAGCTTACCGGGACAGTTTGCCTCACCCCTCCACTTT CASSLPGQFASPLHF
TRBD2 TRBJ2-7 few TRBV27 TGTGCCAGCAGCCTAGGAACACTAGCGGGACCCCACGAGCAGTACTTC CASSLGTLAGPHEQYF
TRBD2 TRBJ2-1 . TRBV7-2 TGTGCCAGCAGCTCGGGACTAGGAGGGGTCAATGAGCAGTTCTTC CASSSGLGGVNEQFF
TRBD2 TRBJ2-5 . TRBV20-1 TGCAGTGCTAGAGTGGACGGGGGGTCATACGAAGAGACCCAGTACTTC CSARVDGGSYEETQYF
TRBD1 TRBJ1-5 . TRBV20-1 TGCAGCGCCCCTAAAAAGTGGGGACAGTTCAGTCAGCCCCAGCATTTT CSAPKKWGQFSQPQHF
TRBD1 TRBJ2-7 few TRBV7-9 TGTGCCAGCAGTCTTCCACAGGGGGCGCATAGAAAGGCCTACGAGCAGTACTTC CASSLPQGAHRKAYEQYF
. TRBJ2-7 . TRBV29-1 TGCAGCGTTGAAGGCCTTGGGGGGAGGAACCCCTACGAGCAGTACTTC CSVEGLGGRNPYEQYF
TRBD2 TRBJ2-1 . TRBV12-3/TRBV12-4 TGTGCCAGCAGTCCGTATGGACTAGGACGGGACAATGAGCAGTTCTTC CASSPYGLGRDNEQFF
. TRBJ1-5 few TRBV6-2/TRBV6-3 TGTGCCAGCCGGTCGGGGCGGGCCCATCGGCCCCAGCATTTT CASRSGRAHRPQHF
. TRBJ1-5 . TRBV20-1 TGCAGTGCTAGTGTGGCCAATCAGCCCCAGCATTTT CSASVANQPQHF
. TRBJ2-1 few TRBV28 TGTGCCAGCACGATTCGCGGAAACTCCTACAATGAGCAGTTCTTC CASTIRGNSYNEQFF
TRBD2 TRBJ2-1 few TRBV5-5 TGTGCCAGCAGCCCCAGGACTAGCGGGAGTTGGAATGAGCAGTTCTTC CASSPRTSGSWNEQFF
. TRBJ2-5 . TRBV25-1 TGTGCCAGCAGTGAATGCGCGGGATCGGAGACCCAGTACTTC CASSECAGSETQYF
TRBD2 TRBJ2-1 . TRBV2 TGTGCCAGCAGTGGAGCCAGCGGGAGGGCCACGGATGAGCAGTTCTTC CASSGASGRATDEQFF
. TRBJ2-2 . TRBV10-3 TGTGCCATCAGTGAGCATAAGGGTGCGAACACCGGGGAGCTGTTTTTT CAISEHKGANTGELFF
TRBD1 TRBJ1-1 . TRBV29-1 TGCAGCTCTCAGGACAGGCTAAACACTGAAGCTTTCTTT CSSQDRLNTEAFF